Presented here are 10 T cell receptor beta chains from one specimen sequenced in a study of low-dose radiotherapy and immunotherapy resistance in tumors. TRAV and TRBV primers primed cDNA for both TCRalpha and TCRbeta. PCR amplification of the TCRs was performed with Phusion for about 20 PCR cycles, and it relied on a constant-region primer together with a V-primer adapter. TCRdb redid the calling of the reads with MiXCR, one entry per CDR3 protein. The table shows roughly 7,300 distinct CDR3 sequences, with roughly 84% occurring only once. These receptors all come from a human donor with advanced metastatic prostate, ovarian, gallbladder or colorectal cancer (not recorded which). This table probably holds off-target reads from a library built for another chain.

The CDR3 DNA follows: TGTGCCAGCAGCGTAGTTGTACCGAACACTGAAGCTTTCTTT. Residues: CASSVVVPNTEAFF. The J gene is TRBJ1-1, the V gene TRBV9; D is ambiguous. CDR1 is SGDLS and CDR2 is YYNGEE in the germline V gene. The CDR3 runs to 14 residues. V was trimmed by 0 bases and J by 1 base, leaving 7 bases between them.

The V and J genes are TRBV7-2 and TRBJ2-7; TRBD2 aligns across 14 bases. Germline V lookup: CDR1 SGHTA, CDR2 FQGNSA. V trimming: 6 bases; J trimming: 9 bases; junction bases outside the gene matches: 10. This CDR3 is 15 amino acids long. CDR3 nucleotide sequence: TGTGCCAGCAGTGTAATGGGACTAGCGGGGGAGGTGCAGTACTTC. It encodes CASSVMGLAGEVQYF. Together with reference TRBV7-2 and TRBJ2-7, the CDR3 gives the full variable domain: GAGVSQSPSNKVTEKGKDVELRCDPISGHTALYWYRQSLGQGLEFLIYFQGNSAPDKSGLPSDRFSAERTGGSVSTLTIQRTQQEDSAVYLCASSVMGLAGEVQYFGPGTRLTVT.

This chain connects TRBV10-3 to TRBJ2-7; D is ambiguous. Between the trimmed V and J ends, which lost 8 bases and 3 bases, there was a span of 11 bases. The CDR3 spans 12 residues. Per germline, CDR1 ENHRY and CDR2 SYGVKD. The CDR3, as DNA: TGTGCCATCGGAACAAGCTACTACGAGCAGTACTTC. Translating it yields CAIGTSYYEQYF.

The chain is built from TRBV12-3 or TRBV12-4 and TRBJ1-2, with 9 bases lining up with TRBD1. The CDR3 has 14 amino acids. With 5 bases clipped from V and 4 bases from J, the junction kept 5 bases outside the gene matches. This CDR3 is CASSTQGAGYGYTF. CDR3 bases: TGTGCCAGCAGTACACAGGGGGCAGGCTATGGCTACACCTTC.

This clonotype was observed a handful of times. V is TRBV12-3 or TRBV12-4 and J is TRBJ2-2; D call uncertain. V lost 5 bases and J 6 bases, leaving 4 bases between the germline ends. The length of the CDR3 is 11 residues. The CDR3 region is CASSRAGELFF. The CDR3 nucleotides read TGTGCCAGCAGTCGTGCCGGGGAGCTGTTTTTT.

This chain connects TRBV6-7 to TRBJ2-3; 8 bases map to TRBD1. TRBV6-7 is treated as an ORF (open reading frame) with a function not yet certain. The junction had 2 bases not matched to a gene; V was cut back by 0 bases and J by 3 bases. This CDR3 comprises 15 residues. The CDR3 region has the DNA TGTGCCAGCAGTTACTCACAGGGGGAGACAGATACGCAGTATTTT. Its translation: CASSYSQGETDTQYF.

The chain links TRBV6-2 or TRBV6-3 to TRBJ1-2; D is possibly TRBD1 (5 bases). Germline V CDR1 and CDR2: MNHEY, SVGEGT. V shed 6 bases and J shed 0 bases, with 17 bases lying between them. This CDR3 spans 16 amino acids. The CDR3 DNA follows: TGTGCCAGCAGGACCTCTTGGGACGTCCCTAACTATGGCTACACCTTC. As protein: CASRTSWDVPNYGYTF.

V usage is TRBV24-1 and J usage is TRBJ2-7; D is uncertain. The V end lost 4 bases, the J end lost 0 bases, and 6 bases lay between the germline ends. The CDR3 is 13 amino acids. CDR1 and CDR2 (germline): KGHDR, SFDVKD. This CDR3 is CATSDGSSYEQYF. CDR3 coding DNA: TGTGCCACCAGTGACGGCAGCTCCTACGAGCAGTACTTC.

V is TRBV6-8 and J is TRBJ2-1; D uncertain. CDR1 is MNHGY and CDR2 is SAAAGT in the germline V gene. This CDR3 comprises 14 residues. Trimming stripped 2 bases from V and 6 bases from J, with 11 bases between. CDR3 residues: CASSYDPALNEQFF. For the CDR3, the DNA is TGTGCCAGCAGTTACGACCCAGCCCTCAATGAGCAGTTCTTC.

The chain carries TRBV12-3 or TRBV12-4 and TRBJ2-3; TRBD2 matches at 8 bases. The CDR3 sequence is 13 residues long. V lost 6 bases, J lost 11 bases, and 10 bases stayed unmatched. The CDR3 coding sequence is TGTGCCAGCAGATCCGTCAGCGGGGGAGGGCAGTATTTT. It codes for CASRSVSGGGQYF.